A selection of T cell receptor beta chains follows, all from one sample in a study of technical replicates of blood from a handful of donors. Assay used: immunoSEQ multiplex PCR; TCRdb lists only in-frame clones, some missing. The sample has about 80,000 clones, 95% to 98% seen once. Sequencing was performed on T cells isolated from PBMCs. These TCRs come from a human donor in good health. Both conserved end residues are part of each CDR3. A D gene is named only where the DNA matches it firmly. Only some rows state a clone size, as once, few, many or a class for expanded clones.

j_call d_call clone_size v_call cdr3_nt cdr3_aa
TRBJ1-2 - - TRBV5-1 TGCGCCAGCAGCCAAACAGCAGCTAACTATGGCTACACCTTC CASSQTAANYGYTF
TRBJ2-1 TRBD2 - TRBV7-3 TGTGCCAGCAGCCCGACCGGGAGGGAATCCTACAATGAGCAGTTCTTC CASSPTGRESYNEQFF
TRBJ1-1 - - TRBV28 TGTGCCAGCAGTTCCGAAACAAGGACATTCCTTGAAGCTTTCTTT CASSSETRTFLEAFF
TRBJ2-5 - - TRBV5-1 TGCGCCAGCAGCTTGGTGACAGCTCAAGAGACCCAGTACTTC CASSLVTAQETQYF
TRBJ2-7 TRBD2 - TRBV5-1 TGCGCCAGCAGCCCGTTAGGTAGCGGGAAGTACGAGCAGTACTTC CASSPLGSGKYEQYF
TRBJ1-1 - once TRBV10-3 TGTGCCATCAGTGTCCAGGGTACGAACACTGAAGCTTTCTTT CAISVQGTNTEAFF
TRBJ2-3 TRBD2 - TRBV2 TGTGCCAGCAGTGGTCGAGGGGGAACGGGACTAGCGTCAGATACGCAGTATTTT CASSGRGGTGLASDTQYF
TRBJ2-2 TRBD2 - TRBV5-1 TGCGCCAGCAGCTCCATAGCGGGAGATTACACCGGGGAGCTGTTTTTT CASSSIAGDYTGELFF
TRBJ1-2 - - TRBV12-5 TGTGCTAGTGGTCTTAGTGGGGAGTTCGAGGGCGGCTACACCTTC CASGLSGEFEGGYTF
TRBJ1-1 - - TRBV7-2 TGTGCCAGCAGCTTAGCGGGCCCGACTGAAGCTTTCTTT CASSLAGPTEAFF
TRBJ2-6 TRBD2 - TRBV5-1 TGCGCCAGCAGCTCCATTTCGGGGGGAGCCGGGGCCAACGTCCTGACTTTC CASSSISGGAGANVLTF
TRBJ2-7 - - TRBV27 TGTGCCAGCAGTTTGGGGCTGGGGGAGCAGTACTTC CASSLGLGEQYF
TRBJ2-5 TRBD1 - TRBV18 TGTGCCAGCTCACCAGGGACAGAAGAGACCCAGTACTTC CASSPGTEETQYF
TRBJ2-5 TRBD1 - TRBV4-1 TGCGCCAGCAGCCAACCTCCGGGACAGCAAGAGACCCAGTACTTC CASSQPPGQQETQYF
TRBJ2-7 TRBD2 - TRBV6-5 TGTGCCAGCAGGGTTAGCGGGATTTCCTACGAGCAGTACTTC CASRVSGISYEQYF
TRBJ2-7 - - TRBV7-9 TGTGCCAGCATCAAGGGAGAGTACGAGCAGTACTTC CASIKGEYEQYF
TRBJ2-3 - - TRBV7-9 TGTGCCAGCAGCCCCTCCTTAACAGATACGCAGTATTTT CASSPSLTDTQYF
TRBJ2-3 TRBD1 - TRBV14 TGTGCCAGCAGCCAAGGACGGACAGGGGGCCGAGATACGCAGTATTTT CASSQGRTGGRDTQYF
TRBJ1-1 - - TRBV11-2 TGTGCCAGCAGCTTAGATCTGTTTATAACTGAAGCTTTCTTT CASSLDLFITEAFF
TRBJ2-1 - - TRBV13 TGTGCCAGCAGCTCCCGGGGCGACAGGATCTACAATGAGCAGTTCTTC CASSSRGDRIYNEQFF
TRBJ2-1 TRBD2 - TRBV6-5 TGTGCCAGCAGTTTGGGAGGGACTAGCGGGAATGAGCAGTTCTTC CASSLGGTSGNEQFF
TRBJ1-2 - - TRBV9 TGTGCCAGCAGCGTGGGACACATTTATGGCTACACCTTC CASSVGHIYGYTF